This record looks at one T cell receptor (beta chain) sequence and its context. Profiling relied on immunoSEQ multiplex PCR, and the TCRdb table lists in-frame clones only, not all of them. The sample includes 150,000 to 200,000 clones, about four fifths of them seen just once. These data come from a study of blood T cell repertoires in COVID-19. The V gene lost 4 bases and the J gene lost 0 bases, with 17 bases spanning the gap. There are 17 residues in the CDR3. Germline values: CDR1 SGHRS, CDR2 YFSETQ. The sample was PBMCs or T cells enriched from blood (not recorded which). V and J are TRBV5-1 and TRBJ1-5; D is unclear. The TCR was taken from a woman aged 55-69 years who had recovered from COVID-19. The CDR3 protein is CASSPSPGLVSNQPQHF. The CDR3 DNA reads TGCGCCAGCAGCCCATCGCCGGGTTTGGTTAGCAATCAGCCCCAGCATTTT.